A single sample is the source of the 2 T cell receptor beta chains below, sequenced in a study of response to subunit inactivated influenza vaccine. TCRdb called the RT-PCR reads again in MiXCR, with one record for every CDR3 protein. The sample consists of 180,000 or so distinct CDR3 sequences, approximately 12% of them appearing once. The same specimen was also included in a second study, on T cells expressing NK-cell markers. That source adds: Scientists made TCR beta cDNA using 5'RACE template switching with UMIs.

The input for sequencing was CD8+ T cells sorted from PBMCs, taken approximately 13 days after vaccination. The receptors come from a man in his fifties who received an inactivated influenza vaccine.

This clonotype showed up just a few times. The chain couples TRBV12-5 to TRBJ1-5, with D hard to call. The CDR3 spans 15 residues. Germline V gives CDR1 LGHNT, CDR2 FRNRAP. Trimming pared 7 bases from V and 2 bases from J, leaving 15 bases between. CDR3 in amino acids: CASATDVYGNQPQHF. The DNA of the CDR3 is TGTGCTAGTGCCACCGACGTGTATGGCAATCAGCCCCAGCATTTT.

This clonotype was found a few times. The rearrangement joins TRBV11-1 to TRBJ2-2; D remains ambiguous. The ends were cut back, 5 bases at V and 2 bases at J, with 21 bases in the middle. This CDR3 comprises 18 residues. Germline lookup yields CDR1 SGHAT and CDR2 FQDESV (reference sequence). The CDR3 DNA reads as TGTGCCAGCAGCCACGCCAAAAGATTTGGTATCAACACCGGGGAGCTGTTTTTT. Its translation is CASSHAKRFGINTGELFF.